This T cell receptor (beta chain) is drawn from a study of cytomegalovirus exposure and HLA in healthy donors. Concerning this clone itself: Antigen unknown. The same CDR3 can be traced to other DNA sequences in this sample.

Healthy individuals who donated bone marrow served as the donors. Study-level findings and limits: Presence/absence analyses treated sequencing depth as roughly uniform across donors.

V trimming: 3 bases; J trimming: 1 base; junction bases outside the gene matches: 1. Germline V gives CDR1 KGHSH, CDR2 LQKENI. The CDR3 is 15 residues long. PCR involved 60 Vbeta and 13 Jbeta primers. Clones were read by immunoSEQ multiplex PCR, and TCRdb kept only the in-frame ones, dropping some. The sample holds about 120,000 clones. The chain uses TRBV18 and TRBJ2-3; TRBD2 agrees at 10 bases. The source is a man aged 18 to 30 in good health and CMV-seronegative. The material sequenced was PBMCs. The CDR3: CASSPGLAGTDTQYF. CDR3 bases: TGTGCCAGCTCACCCGGACTAGCGGGCACAGATACGCAGTATTTT.